A single sample gave rise to the 31 T cell receptor beta chains below, sequenced in a study of tumor-infiltrating lymphocytes in primary liver carcinoma. Scientists recovered RNA and DNA together from roughly 21-30 mg of unsorted bulk tissue. A constant-region primer served to make TCR beta cDNA from about 500 ng total RNA. Employing slightly modified ARM-PCR, three nested multiplex PCR rounds were run, and these gave rise to the TCR beta libraries. The first two PCR rounds, approximately 10 cycles each, used TRBV1-TRBV30 forward primers and a C-beta reverse primer. Each CDR3 protein is one row after TCRdb ran MiXCR on the multiplex PCR reads. The sample carries tens of thousands of distinct CDR3 sequences, 72% recorded once. The sequencing input was liver tumor tissue from sampling region 1. Described subset: tumor region T1, superior pole. The receptors stem from a man in his forties with primary liver carcinoma and hepatitis B virus infection.

The chain employs TRBV11-2 and TRBJ2-1; 7 bases are a match to TRBD2. The CDR3 has 12 residues. CDR1 and CDR2 (germline): SGHAT, FQNNGV. This chain's CDR3 is CGSQTPSGEQFF. The CDR3 DNA reads as TGTGGCAGTCAAACCCCTAGCGGTGAGCAGTTCTTC.

This sequence joins TRBV10-3 and TRBJ2-1, with D possibly matching TRBD1 (5 bases). Germline values: CDR1 ENHRY, CDR2 SYGVKD. CDR3 size: 15 residues. For the CDR3, the DNA is TGTGTCACCACGACAGAGAAGAACCCCTACAATGAGCAGTTCTTC. Amino acids: CVTTTEKNPYNEQFF.

Worth noting for this clonotype: A read error may be the cause here, since a much bigger clone is one base away. The conserved closing phenylalanine or tryptophan is absent in this CDR3, likely reflecting a read error. The V call is TRBV29-1, the J call TRBJ2-1, with D perhaps TRBD2 (6 bases). Germline V gene lookup returns CDR1 SQVTM and CDR2 ANQGSEA. The CDR3 runs 12 residues. Trimming cost V 3 bases and J 6 bases, with 9 bases left between them. This chain's CDR3 is CSVDGGVNEQFL. The CDR3 nucleotides read TGCAGCGTTGATGGAGGGGTCAATGAGCAGTTCCTC.

This rearrangement joins TRBV14 to TRBJ2-1; 11 bases align to TRBD2. Germline lookup yields CDR1 SGHDN and CDR2 FVKESK. The ends lost 4 bases at V and 5 bases at J; junction bases unmatched: 7. The CDR3 extends over 16 amino acids. CDR3 amino acids: CASSRLAGCTHNEQFF. In nucleotides, the CDR3 is TGTGCCAGCAGCCGACTAGCGGGATGTACCCACAATGAGCAGTTCTTC.

This clonotype appeared a few times. A much larger clone lies one base from this, so it may be a read error. The chain carries TRBV10-3 and TRBJ1-2, with D unresolved. Germline-derived CDR1 and CDR2 are ENHRY and SYGVKD. The CDR3 contains 15 residues. The CDR3 protein is CAIGDVLGWSYDYTF. DNA for the CDR3: TGTGCCATCGGCGACGTCCTCGGCTGGAGCTATGACTACACCTTC.

This clonotype has a single count. This chain joins TRBV6-1 and TRBJ2-5; no clear D. The CDR3 length is 15 residues. The germline V gene encodes CDR1 MNHNS and CDR2 SASEGT. V lost 1 base and J lost 1, with 10 bases in between. The CDR3 sequence is CASSEEGTVQETQYF. The CDR3 nucleotides read TGTGCCAGCAGTGAAGAAGGTACCGTCCAAGAGACCCAGTACTTC.

V and J are TRBV29-1 and TRBJ2-1; tentative D call: TRBD1 (6 bases). Germline V CDR1 and CDR2: SQVTM, ANQGSEA. This CDR3 region has 13 residues. The germline V and J ends were trimmed by 3 bases and 9 bases, with 15 bases remaining between them. As DNA, the CDR3 is TGCAGCGTTGATGTACAGGGTGGAAGTGAGCAGTTCTTC. Its protein product is CSVDVQGGSEQFF.

This clonotype has ten or more counts. The chain recombines TRBV14 with TRBJ2-7, with D perhaps matching TRBD2 (5 bases). Germline lookup yields CDR1 SGHDN and CDR2 FVKESK. CDR3 length equals 14 residues. Trimming pared 4 bases from V and 3 bases from J, leaving 13 bases between. In DNA, the CDR3 is TGTGCCAGCAGCCGGACTCCCGCAAACTACGAGCAGTACTTC. Translation gives CASSRTPANYEQYF.

As for this clonotype: The final CDR3 position lacks the conserved phenylalanine or tryptophan, pointing to a likely read error. It is unclear where the CDR3 begins or ends on the DNA, so no DNA is shown, and the CDR3 is as TCRdb lists it. The V gene is TRBV6-5, the J gene TRBJ1-1; the table gives TRBD1 as D, unverified against the DNA. 14 amino acids form the CDR3, both terminal residues included. Germline V gene data show CDR1 as MNHEY and CDR2 as SVGAGI. CDR3 loop: CASSLGGANTEAII.

As concerns this clonotype: A read error may explain this, as a much larger clone is one base away. This chain connects TRBV7-9 to TRBJ1-5; 12 bases map to TRBD1. The CDR3 is 15 residues long. CDR1 and CDR2 (germline): SEHNR, FQNEAQ (reference sequence). Trimming at V came to 7 bases and at J to 1 base, leaving 2 bases not matched to a gene. The CDR3 loop reads CASTGTGGSNQPQHF. CDR3 sequence (DNA): TGTGCCAGCACCGGGACAGGGGGCAGCAATCAGCCCCAGCATTTT.

This clonotype came up many times. V usage is TRBV4-1 and J usage is TRBJ2-7; 14 bases agree with TRBD2. Per the germline V gene, CDR1 is MGHRA and CDR2 is YSYEKL. Germline trimming cut 4 bases from V and 4 bases from J; bases unmatched to any gene: 3. The CDR3 consists of 15 residues. CDR3 sequence (DNA): TGCGCCAGCAGCCTTGGGACTAGCGGGAGTTACGAGCAGTACTTC. Translation: CASSLGTSGSYEQYF.

On this clonotype: Germline is not matched at one junction end, which may reflect a read error. The rearrangement links TRBV29-1 to TRBJ2-1; the match to TRBD2 covers 7 bases. Germline-derived CDR1 and CDR2 are SQVTM and ANQGSEA. This CDR3 is 13 amino acids long. In DNA, the CDR3 is TGCAGCATTGACGGGAGGTCCCACAGAGGGCAGTTCTTC. Protein: CSIDGRSHRGQFF.

A remark on this clonotype: One end of the junction is discordant with germline, which a read error may explain. This rearrangement joins TRBV29-1 to TRBJ2-5; D might be TRBD1 or TRBD2, each matching 5 bases. Germline V gene sequence: CDR1 SQVTM, CDR2 ANQGSEA. The CDR3 consists of 14 residues. DNA of the CDR3: TGCAGCGTTGAAGAATACGGGACGGGTGAGATCCAGTACTTC. This translates into CSVEEYGTGEIQYF.

On this clonotype itself: At one end, the junction sequence differs from germline, possibly due to a read error. The chain couples TRBV11-2 to TRBJ2-7; D might be TRBD2 (8 bases). CDR1 SGHAT and CDR2 FQNNGV come from the germline V gene. There are 15 residues in the CDR3. CDR3 region: CASSRYSGGGYEQYF. In DNA, the CDR3 is TGTGCCAGTAGCCGATATTCGGGAGGGGGCTACGAACAGTACTTC. The entire variable domain, with the rest obtained from reference TRBV11-2 and TRBJ2-7, is as follows: EAGVAQSPRYKIIEKRQSVAFWCNPISGHATLYWYQQILGQGPKLLIQFQNNGVVDDSQLPKDRFSAERLKGVDSTLKIQPAKLEDSAVYLCASSRYSGGGYEQYFGPGTRLTVT.

This clonotype was seen at least ten times. The chain recombines TRBV7-3 with TRBJ2-5, with a possible D match to TRBD2 (5 bases). The CDR3 spans 12 residues. V was trimmed by 1 base and J by 7 bases, leaving 7 bases between them. Germline assignment: CDR1 SGHTA and CDR2 FQGTGA. Written as DNA, the CDR3 is TGTGCCAGCAGCTTAAATGGAGGGACCCAGTACTTC. Translation: CASSLNGGTQYF.

About this clonotype: A read error may account for a junction end that differs from germline. The chain joins TRBV14 to TRBJ1-2; TRBD1 is a possible D gene (5 bases). CDR3 length: 14 amino acids. CDR1 SGHDN and CDR2 FVKESK come from the germline V gene. The chain's CDR3 is CVSSQAGGDYGYTF. The CDR3 region has the DNA TGTGTCAGCAGCCAAGCCGGGGGTGACTATGGCTACACCTTC. Filled out from reference TRBV14 and TRBJ1-2, the complete variable domain reads EAGVTQFPSHSVIEKGQTVTLRCDPISGHDNLYWYRRVMGKEIKFLLHFVKESKQDESGMPNNRFLAERTGGTYSTLKVQPAELEDSGVYFCVSSQAGGDYGYTFGSGTRLTVV.

In the case of this clonotype: This may stem from a read error, because a much larger clone lies one nucleotide away. This chain joins TRBV28 and TRBJ2-7, with D possibly TRBD1 on 5 matching bases. The CDR3 has 15 amino acids. Germline values: CDR1 MDHEN, CDR2 SYDVKM. For the CDR3, the DNA is TGTGCCAGCAGTTTTCCCTGGGGCGGTACCTACGAGCACTACTTC. Translating it yields CASSFPWGGTYEHYF.

This clonotype was observed many times. Here the CDR3 DNA reads TGTGCCAGCAGCTCTGACAGGGGTCAGCCCCAGCATTTT. It translates to CASSSDRGQPQHF. This chain connects TRBV5-8 to TRBJ1-5; TRBD1 agrees at 8 bases. Per the germline V gene, CDR1 is SGHTS and CDR2 is YDEGEE. With 3 bases clipped from V and 6 bases from J, the junction kept 2 bases outside the gene matches. The CDR3 spans 13 residues. Drawing the rest from reference TRBV5-8 and TRBJ1-5, the complete variable domain is EAGVTQSPTHLIKTRGQQATLRCSPISGHTSVYWYQQALGLGLQFLLWYDEGEERNRGNFPPRFSGRQFPNYSSELNVNALELEDSALYLCASSSDRGQPQHFGDGTRLSIL.

On this clonotype itself: The junction differs from germline at one of its ends, possibly a read error. This rearrangement joins TRBV29-1 to TRBJ2-7; no firm D call. Germline assignment: CDR1 SQVTM and CDR2 ANQGSEA. The CDR3 runs 13 residues. CDR3 sequence (DNA): TGCAGCGCTGAGGTCCCCGGAGAGGCGGAGCAGTATTTC. Amino acid sequence: CSAEVPGEAEQYF.

This chain connects TRBV24-1 to TRBJ2-1, with D perhaps TRBD1 (5 bases). The CDR3 consists of 11 residues. Deletions cut 7 bases from V and 10 bases from J, with 10 bases between. Germline V gene sequence: CDR1 KGHDR, CDR2 SFDVKD. The DNA for the CDR3 is TGTGCCACCAGCGCCTGGACAGAGCAGTTCTTC. Its protein is CATSAWTEQFF.

This clonotype was recorded a few times. This chain uses TRBV4-1 with TRBJ2-6, with a weak D call TRBD1 (5 bases). There are 16 residues in the CDR3. Germline loops: CDR1 MGHRA, CDR2 YSYEKL. V lost 9 bases, J lost 2 bases, and 17 bases lay in between. CDR3 in DNA: TGCGCCAGTAACCAAGAAGCAGGGACTGGGGCCAACGTCCTGACTTTC. Translating it yields CASNQEAGTGANVLTF.

V usage is TRBV6-5 and J usage is TRBJ1-6, with TRBD1 as a possible D gene (6 bases). CDR1 is MNHEY, CDR2 SVGAGI, per germline. Trimming left V 11 bases short and J 7 bases short, with 18 bases between. The CDR3 is made up of 14 amino acids. The CDR3: CADSLQGSNSPLHF. DNA for the CDR3: TGTGCCGACAGTTTACAGGGTAGCAATTCACCCCTCCACTTT.

This clonotype was detected ten times or more. The V call is TRBV28, the J call TRBJ1-6; 7 nucleotides line up with TRBD1. The V gene end was trimmed by 6 bases and the J gene end by 13 bases; junction bases not matched to a gene: 15. CDR1 is MDHEN, CDR2 SYDVKM, per germline. The CDR3 sequence is 15 residues long. The CDR3 bases are TGTGCCAGCAGAAAACAGGGGTCGCTTGGACGGCCCCTCCACTTT. It codes for CASRKQGSLGRPLHF.

The V and J genes are TRBV20-1 and TRBJ2-7; 11 bases match TRBD2. Germline assignment: CDR1 DFQATT and CDR2 SNEGSKA (reference sequence). V was pared by 1 base and J by 5 bases, with 13 bases of the junction left unmatched. The CDR3 sequence is 17 residues long. The CDR3 region has the DNA TGCAGTGCTAGAGCCGGGACTAGCGGTCGGGGGGTCCACGAGCAGTACTTC. Amino acid sequence: CSARAGTSGRGVHEQYF.

With respect to this clonotype: A much larger clone lies one base from this, so it may be a read error. The chain joins TRBV30 to TRBJ1-3; 7 bases agree with TRBD1. CDR1 and CDR2 from the germline V gene are GTSNPN and SVGIG (reference sequence). This CDR3 comprises 14 residues. In nucleotides, the CDR3 is TGTGCCTGGAGTGCGACAGGGACTGGAAACATCATATATTTT. Its protein product is CAWSATGTGNIIYF.

In the case of this clonotype: At one boundary the junction diverges from the germline segment, which might be a read error. The chain links TRBV4-2 to TRBJ2-7; 10 nucleotides align to TRBD2. This CDR3 is 18 amino acids long. In germline, CDR1 is LGHNA, CDR2 YNFKEQ. CDR3 in DNA: TGTGCCGGCAGCCAAGAGGTCGCGAGCGGGAGGGTACCCTACGAACAGTACTTC. Its protein is CAGSQEVASGRVPYEQYF.

This sequence joins TRBV29-1 and TRBJ1-2; 8 bases are shared with TRBD1. There are 14 residues in the CDR3. V lost 4 bases to trimming and J lost 7 bases; unmatched junction nucleotides: 11. The germline gives CDR1 SQVTM, CDR2 ANQGSEA. This CDR3 is CSVVRTGFDAGYTF. The CDR3, as DNA: TGCAGCGTTGTCCGGACAGGGTTTGATGCTGGCTACACCTTC.

For this clonotype: Lacking the conserved final phenylalanine or tryptophan, this CDR3 likely reflects a read error. The chain employs TRBV6-5 and TRBJ1-1; maybe TRBD1 (6 bases). CDR1 is MNHEY and CDR2 is SVGAGI in the germline V gene. This CDR3 spans 13 amino acids. The CDR3 DNA reads as TGTGACAGCAGTTACAGGGAGAACACTGAAGCTTTCCTT. Translation: CDSSYRENTEAFL.

This clonotype was counted ten times or more. Just one base apart from a much larger clone, this may be a read error. The rearrangement joins TRBV29-1 to TRBJ2-1, with D unclear. V was shortened by 1 base and J by 6 bases, with 10 bases between the two germline ends. Germline V CDR1 and CDR2: SQVTM, ANQGSEA. The CDR3 extends over 13 amino acids. The CDR3 spells CSVEGTIGNEQFF. CDR3 coding DNA: TGCAGCGTTGAAGGGACCATTGGCAATGAGCAGTTCTTC.

The rearrangement links TRBV6-6 to TRBJ2-7; 7 nucleotides match TRBD2. J was trimmed by 5 bases and V by 3 bases; bases with no gene match: 1. From germline, CDR1 is MNHNY and CDR2 SVGAGI (reference sequence). The CDR3 runs 12 residues. CDR3 protein: CASSYGRDEQYF. CDR3 DNA sequence: TGTGCCAGCAGTTATGGGAGGGACGAGCAGTACTTC.

This clonotype was observed once. V is TRBV4-1 and J is TRBJ2-7, with a possible D match to TRBD1 (5 bases). This CDR3 spans 13 amino acids. CDR1 MGHRA and CDR2 YSYEKL come from the germline V gene. V was shortened by 4 bases and J by 7 bases, with 14 bases between the two germline ends. The CDR3 spells CASSRARVEEQYF. The CDR3 coding sequence is TGCGCCAGCAGCCGAGCCAGGGTGGAAGAGCAGTACTTC.